This TCR beta chain was recovered during a study of Ad26.COV2.S vaccination and SARS-CoV-2 variants. The V segment lost 6 bases and the J segment 7 bases; nucleotides outside the gene matches: 2. CDR3 size: 13 residues. From germline, CDR1 is MNHEY and CDR2 SMNVEV (reference sequence). Sequencing was performed with immunoSEQ multiplex PCR; in TCRdb, only in-frame clones are kept and a portion is missing. The sample contains about 350,000 clones, roughly nine tenths of which appear only once. This clone was seen only a few times. The sequenced sample was peripheral blood, obtained after recovery from COVID-19. The gene calls are TRBV27 and TRBJ1-6; 8 bases are shared with TRBD1. This TCR derives from a human donor who had recovered from COVID-19. This CDR3 reads CASRGTGNSPLHF. In DNA, the CDR3 is TGTGCCAGCAGGGGGACAGGAAATTCACCCCTCCACTTT.